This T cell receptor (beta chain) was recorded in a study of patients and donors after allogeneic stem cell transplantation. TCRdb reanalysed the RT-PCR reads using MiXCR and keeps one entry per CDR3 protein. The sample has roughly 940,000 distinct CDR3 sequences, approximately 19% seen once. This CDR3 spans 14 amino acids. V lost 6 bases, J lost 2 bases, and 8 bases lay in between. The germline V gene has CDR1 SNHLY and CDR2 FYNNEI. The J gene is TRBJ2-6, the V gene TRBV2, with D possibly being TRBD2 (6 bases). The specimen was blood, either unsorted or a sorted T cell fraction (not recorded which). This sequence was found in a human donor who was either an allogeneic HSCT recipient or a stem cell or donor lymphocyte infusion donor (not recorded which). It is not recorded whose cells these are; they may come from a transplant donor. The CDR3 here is CASRTRTGANVLTF. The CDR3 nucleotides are TGTGCCAGCAGGACTAGGACTGGGGCCAACGTCCTGACTTTC.